These T cell receptor beta chains were read from a single sample in a study of cytomegalovirus exposure and HLA in healthy donors. Sequencing used immunoSEQ multiplex PCR; TCRdb keeps in-frame clones, though not all of them. The table has about 190,000 clones, 85% to 90% seen once; the top ten hold about 1.2%. Sequenced sample: PBMCs. The receptors derive from a young man in good health and CMV-seronegative. Both conserved end residues are part of each CDR3. A D gene is named only where the DNA matches it firmly. A row's size may be missing; if present it is once, few, many or a size class.

CDR3: CASSEQGFGTEAFF
DNA: TGTGCCAGCAGCGAACAGGGCTTCGGGACTGAAGCTTTCTTT
D: .
V: TRBV7-2
J: TRBJ1-1
size: .

CDR3: CASRPGTSGIGTYNEQFF
DNA: TGTGCCAGCAGACCCGGGACTAGCGGGATCGGTACCTACAATGAGCAGTTCTTC
D: TRBD2
V: TRBV2
J: TRBJ2-1
size: .

CDR3: CASSLPWPGDRFF
DNA: TGTGCCAGCAGTCTTCCCTGGCCCGGGGACAGGTTTTTC
D: TRBD1
V: TRBV28
J: TRBJ2-7
size: .

CDR3: CASGLVPTEEAGGRLFF
DNA: TGTGCTAGTGGTTTGGTCCCCACTGAGGAAGCGGGGGGGCGTCTGTTCTTC
D: TRBD2
V: TRBV12-5
J: TRBJ2-1
size: .

CDR3: CASSQEASGGTPVSDTQYF
DNA: TGCGCCAGCAGTCAAGAGGCGAGCGGGGGGACCCCTGTCTCAGATACGCAGTATTTT
D: TRBD2
V: TRBV23-1
J: TRBJ2-3
size: once

CDR3: CASSFGVGARSGNTIYF
DNA: TGTGCCAGCAGTTTTGGCGTCGGAGCCCGCTCTGGAAACACCATATATTTT
D: .
V: TRBV28
J: TRBJ1-3
size: few

CDR3: CASSHGQALSGANVLTF
DNA: TGCGCCAGCAGCCACGGACAGGCCCTCTCTGGGGCCAACGTCCTGACTTTC
D: TRBD1
V: TRBV4-1
J: TRBJ2-6
size: few

CDR3: CASSQLSGPYNEQFF
DNA: TGCGCCAGCAGCCAGCTTAGCGGGCCCTACAATGAGCAGTTCTTC
D: TRBD2
V: TRBV4-1
J: TRBJ2-1
size: .

CDR3: CASSQKLGGAEEQYF
DNA: TGTGCCAGCTCACAGAAGTTGGGCGGGGCGGAGGAGCAGTACTTC
D: .
V: TRBV18
J: TRBJ2-7
size: few

CDR3: CASIPSWREASYYNEQFF
DNA: TGTGCCAGCATCCCCAGTTGGCGGGAGGCGTCTTACTACAATGAGCAGTTCTTC
D: TRBD2
V: TRBV7-9
J: TRBJ2-1
size: .

CDR3: CASSLGREASYEQYF
DNA: TGTGCCAGCAGCTTGGGGCGGGAGGCCTCCTACGAGCAGTACTTC
D: TRBD2
V: TRBV5-5
J: TRBJ2-7
size: .

CDR3: CASSEEGGPTGELDSYEQYF
DNA: TGTGCCAGCAGTGAAGAGGGGGGGCCTACGGGGGAGCTAGACTCCTACGAGCAGTACTTC
D: .
V: TRBV2
J: TRBJ2-7
size: .

CDR3: CAGSLLAAQRNEQFF
DNA: TGTGCCGGCAGTTTACTAGCGGCCCAACGGAATGAGCAGTTCTTC
D: TRBD2
V: TRBV6-5
J: TRBJ2-1
size: .

CDR3: CASSQGYSNQPQHF
DNA: TGTGCCAGCAGTCAGGGGTATAGCAATCAGCCCCAGCATTTT
D: .
V: TRBV27
J: TRBJ1-5
size: .

CDR3: CASSRSGGQETQYF
DNA: TGTGCCAGCAGCCGCTCAGGGGGGCAAGAGACCCAGTACTTC
D: .
V: TRBV7-9
J: TRBJ2-5
size: .

CDR3: CASSLRGYSNQPQHF
DNA: TGTGCCAGCAGTTTAAGGGGCTACAGCAATCAGCCCCAGCATTTT
D: .
V: TRBV28
J: TRBJ1-5
size: .

CDR3: CAWSVPGNEGNTIYF
DNA: TGTGCCTGGAGTGTGCCGGGGAACGAGGGAAACACCATATATTTT
D: .
V: TRBV30
J: TRBJ1-3
size: .

CDR3: CASSLTTGAYEQYF
DNA: TGTGCCAGCAGCCTCACCACAGGGGCCTACGAGCAGTACTTC
D: TRBD1
V: TRBV11-2
J: TRBJ2-7
size: .

CDR3: CASSYSGQIYGYTF
DNA: TGTGCCAGCAGTTACTCGGGACAGATCTATGGCTACACCTTC
D: TRBD1
V: TRBV6-5
J: TRBJ1-2
size: .

CDR3: CASSPHGGITDTQYF
DNA: TGTGCCAGCTCACCACACGGGGGGATAACAGATACGCAGTATTTT
D: TRBD2
V: TRBV18
J: TRBJ2-3
size: once

CDR3: CASSYSKLYEQYF
DNA: TGTGCCAGCAGTTACTCGAAGCTATACGAGCAGTACTTC
D: .
V: TRBV6-5
J: TRBJ2-7
size: .

CDR3: CASSSNGLADTYEQYF
DNA: TGCGCCAGCAGCTCAAATGGACTAGCGGATACCTACGAGCAGTACTTC
D: TRBD2
V: TRBV4-1
J: TRBJ2-7
size: .

CDR3: CASSLTGANTEAFF
DNA: TGTGCCAGCAGCTTAACTGGGGCGAACACTGAAGCTTTCTTT
D: .
V: TRBV7-9
J: TRBJ1-1
size: .

CDR3: CASSLDRGLHNEQFF
DNA: TGTGCCAGCAGCTTGGACAGGGGGCTTCACAATGAGCAGTTCTTC
D: TRBD1
V: TRBV6-5
J: TRBJ2-1
size: .

CDR3: CASSYPSLAGVGDTQYF
DNA: TGTGCCAGCAGCTACCCCTCCCTAGCGGGAGTAGGAGATACGCAGTATTTT
D: TRBD2
V: TRBV7-6
J: TRBJ2-3
size: .

CDR3: CASSLWGLPAGNTIYF
DNA: TGTGCCAGCAGCTTATGGGGGCTTCCCGCTGGAAACACCATATATTTT
D: .
V: TRBV5-6
J: TRBJ1-3
size: .

CDR3: CASSLYRRGAEISYEQYF
DNA: TGTGCCAGCAGTTTATATCGCAGGGGCGCGGAAATTTCCTACGAGCAGTACTTC
D: .
V: TRBV28
J: TRBJ2-7
size: .

CDR3: CASSWGQGEKPQHF
DNA: TGTGCCAGCAGCTGGGGACAGGGTGAGAAGCCCCAGCATTTT
D: TRBD1
V: TRBV7-6
J: TRBJ1-5
size: .

CDR3: CASKKLAAQETQYF
DNA: TGTGCCAGCAAGAAGCTAGCGGCTCAAGAGACCCAGTACTTC
D: TRBD2
V: TRBV6-5
J: TRBJ2-5
size: .

CDR3: CASREPRQVGSPLHF
DNA: TGTGCCAGCAGAGAGCCGAGACAGGTGGGATCACCCCTCCACTTT
D: .
V: TRBV6-5
J: TRBJ1-6
size: .

CDR3: CASSLGPPRNSAAYEQYF
DNA: TGTGCCAGCAGCTTAGGACCCCCTCGGAATAGCGCCGCCTACGAGCAGTACTTC
D: .
V: TRBV7-2
J: TRBJ2-7
size: .

CDR3: CASRGGGRAGEQFF
DNA: TGTGCCAGCAGAGGGGGCGGGAGGGCCGGTGAGCAGTTCTTC
D: TRBD2
V: TRBV28
J: TRBJ2-1
size: .

CDR3: CASSADTGGYTEAFF
DNA: TGTGCCAGCAGTGCCGATACAGGGGGCTACACTGAAGCTTTCTTT
D: TRBD1
V: TRBV2
J: TRBJ1-1
size: .

CDR3: CASGSTENTEAFF
DNA: TGTGCCAGCGGGTCGACAGAGAACACTGAAGCTTTCTTT
D: .
V: TRBV5-4
J: TRBJ1-1
size: .

CDR3: CASSRTGGGTEAFF
DNA: TGTGCCAGCAGCAGGACAGGGGGAGGCACTGAAGCTTTCTTT
D: TRBD1
V: TRBV2
J: TRBJ1-1
size: .

CDR3: CAIVGQGTTEAFF
DNA: TGTGCCATAGTGGGACAGGGCACCACTGAAGCTTTCTTT
D: TRBD1
V: TRBV6-1
J: TRBJ1-1
size: .

CDR3: CASSLVGTDEKLFF
DNA: TGCGCCAGCAGCTTGGTCGGGACAGATGAAAAACTGTTTTTT
D: TRBD1
V: TRBV5-1
J: TRBJ1-4
size: few

CDR3: CASAPGTGGNNEQFF
DNA: TGTGCCAGCGCTCCCGGGACAGGAGGAAACAATGAGCAGTTCTTC
D: TRBD1
V: TRBV6-1
J: TRBJ2-1
size: .

CDR3: CASSVRGRSTGELFF
DNA: TGTGCCAGCAGTGTCAGGGGGCGTAGCACCGGGGAGCTGTTTTTT
D: TRBD1
V: TRBV5-8
J: TRBJ2-2
size: .

CDR3: CASSEFILSYEQYF
DNA: TGTGCCAGCAGTGAATTTATCCTTTCCTACGAGCAGTACTTC
D: .
V: TRBV2
J: TRBJ2-7
size: .

CDR3: CASSDPRGGGVYEQYF
DNA: TGTGCCAGCAGTGATCCCCGGGGAGGGGGAGTGTACGAGCAGTACTTC
D: .
V: TRBV6-1
J: TRBJ2-7
size: .

CDR3: CASSSNSLLSDTQYF
DNA: TGTGCCAGCAGCTCTAATTCGCTGTTGTCAGATACGCAGTATTTT
D: .
V: TRBV11-3
J: TRBJ2-3
size: once

CDR3: CASSPGQGEAFF
DNA: TGTGCCAGCAGCCCAGGACAGGGTGAAGCTTTCTTT
D: TRBD1
V: TRBV5-6
J: TRBJ1-1
size: .

CDR3: CASSGNARGANGSYEQYF
DNA: TGCGCCAGCAGCGGAAATGCCCGGGGAGCTAACGGTTCCTACGAGCAGTACTTC
D: .
V: TRBV5-1
J: TRBJ2-7
size: few

CDR3: CASSTQGLGEKLFF
DNA: TGTGCCAGCAGTACACAGGGGTTGGGCGAAAAACTGTTTTTT
D: TRBD1
V: TRBV6-5
J: TRBJ1-4
size: .